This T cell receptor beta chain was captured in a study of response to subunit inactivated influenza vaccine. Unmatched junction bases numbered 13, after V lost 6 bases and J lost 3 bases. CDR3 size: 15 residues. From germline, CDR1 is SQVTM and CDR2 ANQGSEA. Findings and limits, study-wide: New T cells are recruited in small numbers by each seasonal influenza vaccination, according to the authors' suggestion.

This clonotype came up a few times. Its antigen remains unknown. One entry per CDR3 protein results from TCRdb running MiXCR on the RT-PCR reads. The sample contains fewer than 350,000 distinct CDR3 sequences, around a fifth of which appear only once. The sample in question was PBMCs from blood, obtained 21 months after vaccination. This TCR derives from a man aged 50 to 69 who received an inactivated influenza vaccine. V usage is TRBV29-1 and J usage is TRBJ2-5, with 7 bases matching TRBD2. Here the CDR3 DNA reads TGCAGCGTCGCTTTCTCAATCCGGGGGGAAGAGACCCAGTACTTC. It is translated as CSVAFSIRGEETQYF.